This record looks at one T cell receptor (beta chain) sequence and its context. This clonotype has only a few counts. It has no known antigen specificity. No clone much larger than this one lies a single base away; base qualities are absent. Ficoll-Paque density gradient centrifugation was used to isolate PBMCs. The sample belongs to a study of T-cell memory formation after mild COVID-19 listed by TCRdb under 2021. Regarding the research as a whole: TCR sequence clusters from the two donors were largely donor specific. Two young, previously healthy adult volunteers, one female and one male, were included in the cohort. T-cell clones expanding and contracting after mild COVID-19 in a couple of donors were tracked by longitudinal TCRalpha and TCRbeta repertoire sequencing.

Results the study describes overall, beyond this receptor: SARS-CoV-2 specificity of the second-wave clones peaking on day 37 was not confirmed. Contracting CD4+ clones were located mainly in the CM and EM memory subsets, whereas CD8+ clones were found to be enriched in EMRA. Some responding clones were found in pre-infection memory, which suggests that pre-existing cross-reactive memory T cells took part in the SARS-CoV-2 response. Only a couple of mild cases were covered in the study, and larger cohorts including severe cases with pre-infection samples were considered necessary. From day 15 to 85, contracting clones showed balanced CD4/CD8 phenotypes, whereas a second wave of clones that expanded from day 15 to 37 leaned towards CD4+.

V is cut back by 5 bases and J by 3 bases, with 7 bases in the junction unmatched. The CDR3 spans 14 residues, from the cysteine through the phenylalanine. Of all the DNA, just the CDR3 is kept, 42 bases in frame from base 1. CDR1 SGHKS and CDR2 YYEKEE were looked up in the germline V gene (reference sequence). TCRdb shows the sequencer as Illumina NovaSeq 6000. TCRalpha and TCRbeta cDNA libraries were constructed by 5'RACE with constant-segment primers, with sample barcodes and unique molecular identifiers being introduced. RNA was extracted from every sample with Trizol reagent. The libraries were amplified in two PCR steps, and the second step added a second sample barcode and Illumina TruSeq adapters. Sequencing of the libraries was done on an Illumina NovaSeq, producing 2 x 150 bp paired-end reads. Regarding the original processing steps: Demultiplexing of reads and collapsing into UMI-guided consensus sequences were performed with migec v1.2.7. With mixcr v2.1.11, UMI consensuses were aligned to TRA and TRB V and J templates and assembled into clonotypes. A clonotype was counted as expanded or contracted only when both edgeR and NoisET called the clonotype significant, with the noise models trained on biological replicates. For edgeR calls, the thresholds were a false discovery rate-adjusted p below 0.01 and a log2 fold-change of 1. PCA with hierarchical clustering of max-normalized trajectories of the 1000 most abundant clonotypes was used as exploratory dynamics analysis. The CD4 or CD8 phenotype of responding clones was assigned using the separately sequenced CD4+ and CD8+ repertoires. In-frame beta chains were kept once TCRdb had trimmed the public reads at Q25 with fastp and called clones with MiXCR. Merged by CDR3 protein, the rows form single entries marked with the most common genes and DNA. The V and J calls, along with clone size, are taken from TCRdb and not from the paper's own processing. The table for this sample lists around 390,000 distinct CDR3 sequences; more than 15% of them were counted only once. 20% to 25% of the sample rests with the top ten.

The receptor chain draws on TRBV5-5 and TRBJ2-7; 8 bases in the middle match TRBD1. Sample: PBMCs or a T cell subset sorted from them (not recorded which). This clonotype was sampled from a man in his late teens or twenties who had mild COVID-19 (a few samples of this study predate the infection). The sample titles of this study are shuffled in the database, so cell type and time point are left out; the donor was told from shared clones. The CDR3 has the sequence CASSPTGTGYEQYF. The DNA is TGTGCCAGCAGTCCAACCGGGACAGGCTACGAGCAGTACTTC.